Below, one T cell receptor (beta chain) is given with its context. These data belong to a study of T cell responses to AZD1222 COVID-19 vaccine. Study at large: Second-dose intervals near 4 or 12 weeks were combined.

Germline CDR1 SGHRS, CDR2 YFSETQ. The CDR3 length is 16 residues. V lost 5 bases and J 0 bases, leaving 18 bases between the germline ends. Profiled with immunoSEQ multiplex PCR; TCRdb holds only in-frame clones, not every one. In the table there are 90,000 to 95,000 clones, 88% of which are singletons. The V and J genes are TRBV5-1 and TRBJ2-7; D is ambiguous. Sequenced here: peripheral blood, sampled on day 0 of AZD1222 vaccination. The clonotype was recovered from an adult in good health. CDR3 protein: CASSLNPAGYSYEQYF. The DNA for the CDR3 is TGCGCCAGCAGTCTGAATCCGGCAGGATACTCCTACGAGCAGTACTTC.